These 25 T cell receptor beta chains originate from one sample sequenced in a study of blood T cell repertoires in COVID-19. Clones were read by immunoSEQ multiplex PCR, and TCRdb kept only the in-frame ones, dropping some. The repertoire holds over 75,000 clones, with 89% as singletons. Input material: peripheral blood. Receptors were obtained from a woman aged 80 or older with active COVID-19.

The rearrangement links TRBV7-2 to TRBJ2-3; weak D call: TRBD1 (5 bases). Deletions cut 10 bases from V and 0 bases from J, with 14 bases between. The V gene's germline CDR1 is SGHTA and CDR2 FQGNSA. The CDR3 runs 14 residues. The CDR3 is CAIRVGPSTDTQYF. The CDR3 bases are TGTGCCATTAGGGTGGGGCCTAGCACAGATACGCAGTATTTT.

The chain links TRBV12-3 or TRBV12-4 to TRBJ2-5, with a tentative D call TRBD1 (5 bases). V lost 7 bases and J lost 4, with 13 bases in between. This CDR3 is built from 13 residues. The CDR3 coding sequence is TGTGCCAGCAAAGCTGAAGGGGTAGAGACCCAGTACTTC. Encoded protein: CASKAEGVETQYF.

The genes are TRBV25-1 and TRBJ2-7; D is possibly TRBD1 (6 bases). V lost 1 base and J lost 1, with 11 bases in between. Germline assignment: CDR1 MGHDK and CDR2 SYGVNS. CDR3 size: 15 residues. This CDR3 reads CASSESGDRSYEQYF. In DNA form, the CDR3 reads TGTGCCAGCAGTGAATCTGGAGACAGGTCCTACGAGCAGTACTTC.

V and J are TRBV18 and TRBJ1-4, with unresolved D. Germline CDR1 is KGHSH and CDR2 is LQKENI. Trimming stripped 1 base from V and 9 bases from J, with 15 bases between. There are 15 residues in the CDR3. CDR3 bases: TGTGCCAGCTCACCACTCCCTTTGGCGGGAAAAAAACTGTTTTTT. Translated: CASSPLPLAGKKLFF.

This clone was seen a few times. J is TRBJ1-5 and V is TRBV3-1 (or the pseudogene TRBV3-2), with a possible D match to TRBD1 (6 bases). V was pared by 5 bases and J by 11 bases, with 13 bases between. Germline V gene data show CDR1 as LGHDT and CDR2 as YNNKEL (reference sequence). This CDR3 contains 12 residues. The CDR3 region is CASSGQIGTQHF. CDR3 sequence (DNA): TGTGCCAGCAGCGGACAGATCGGGACCCAGCATTTT.

V and J are TRBV5-1 and TRBJ1-1; TRBD1 matches at 11 bases. The ends lost 4 bases at V and 4 bases at J; junction bases unmatched: 12. Looked up from germline, CDR1 is SGHRS and CDR2 is YFSETQ. The CDR3 has 17 residues. The DNA of the CDR3 is TGCGCCAGCAGCCCGAGGGACAGGGGGATTTCGGGCACTGAAGCTTTCTTT. Translating gives CASSPRDRGISGTEAFF.

This chain links TRBV9 with TRBJ2-5; TRBD1 matches 9 bases. CDR3 size: 17 residues. Germline V gives CDR1 SGDLS, CDR2 YYNGEE. The V and J ends lost 0 bases and 4 bases, in that order; junction bases with no gene match: 10. CDR3 amino acids: CASSVGAGTGRRETQYF. The CDR3 DNA reads TGTGCCAGCAGCGTAGGGGCCGGGACAGGGAGGAGAGAGACCCAGTACTTC.

The chain links TRBV6-5 to TRBJ2-7; 10 bases line up with TRBD1. CDR3 length: 14 residues. Trimming at V came to 6 bases and at J to 3 bases, leaving 5 bases not matched to a gene. Germline V CDR1 and CDR2: MNHEY, SVGAGI. The CDR3 is CASRAGTGVYEQYF. In DNA form, the CDR3 reads TGTGCCAGCAGAGCCGGGACAGGGGTCTACGAGCAGTACTTC.

This clone was counted between two and nine times. The V and J genes are TRBV4-1 and TRBJ2-3; tentative D call: TRBD1 (6 bases). Trimming shortened V by 2 bases and J by 4 bases, and 10 bases separated the two germline ends. Germline V gene sequence: CDR1 MGHRA, CDR2 YSYEKL. This CDR3 region has 14 residues. Here the CDR3 reads CASSQRTEADTQYF. The CDR3 DNA reads TGCGCCAGCAGCCAAAGGACAGAAGCAGATACGCAGTATTTT.

The chain employs TRBV4-1 and TRBJ1-5; D might be TRBD1 (5 bases). CDR1 is MGHRA and CDR2 is YSYEKL in the germline V gene. Between the trimmed V and J ends, which lost 3 bases and 0 bases, there was a span of 15 bases. The CDR3 runs to 17 residues. CDR3 in amino acids: CASSHPPGRVSNQPQHF. Here the CDR3 DNA reads TGCGCCAGCAGCCATCCCCCAGGGAGGGTTAGCAATCAGCCCCAGCATTTT.

With regard to this clone: The same CDR3 also results from other DNA sequences found in this sample. The chain links TRBV7-2 to TRBJ2-1; 8 bases agree with TRBD1. In germline, CDR1 is SGHTA, CDR2 FQGNSA. The CDR3 runs 15 residues. The J segment lost 2 bases and the V segment lost 5 bases, leaving 5 bases of the junction unmatched. The CDR3 sequence is CASSTGTGPYNEQFF. The CDR3, as DNA: TGTGCCAGCAGCACCGGGACAGGTCCCTACAATGAGCAGTTCTTC.

This chain links TRBV4-3 with TRBJ1-4; D unresolved. Trimming removed 4 bases at V and 4 bases at J, with 10 bases between. Per germline, CDR1 LGHNA and CDR2 YSLEER. This CDR3 contains 14 residues. The DNA of the CDR3 is TGCGCCAGCAGCCTATCCCTCAGTAATGAAAAACTGTTTTTT. Translating it yields CASSLSLSNEKLFF.

V and J are TRBV5-4 and TRBJ1-2; D may be TRBD1 (6 bases). Trimming pared 3 bases from V and 2 bases from J, leaving 14 bases between. This CDR3 comprises 15 residues. Per the germline V gene, CDR1 is SGHNT and CDR2 is YYREEE (reference sequence). The CDR3 nucleotides read TGTGCCAGCAGCTCTAAAGGGGGAACCAACTATGGCTACACCTTC. This codes for CASSSKGGTNYGYTF.

This clone was detected only a few times. The V call is TRBV7-2, the J call TRBJ2-7; 8 positions agree with TRBD2. This CDR3 contains 15 residues. Germline V gene sequence: CDR1 SGHTA, CDR2 FQGNSA. The V and J ends lost 4 bases and 7 bases, in that order; junction bases with no gene match: 12. DNA for the CDR3: TGTGCCAGCAGCTCGGATAGAGCGGGAGTTCGGGAGCAGTACTTC. Protein: CASSSDRAGVREQYF. Together with reference TRBV7-2 and TRBJ2-7, the CDR3 gives the full variable domain: GAGVSQSPSNKVTEKGKDVELRCDPISGHTALYWYRQSLGQGLEFLIYFQGNSAPDKSGLPSDRFSAERTGGSVSTLTIQRTQQEDSAVYLCASSSDRAGVREQYFGPGTRLTVT.

This chain joins TRBV9 and TRBJ1-2; TRBD1 matches 12 bases. V shed 0 bases and J 8 bases; nucleotides not matched to a gene: 11. Germline-derived CDR1 and CDR2 are SGDLS and YYNGEE. The CDR3 has 17 amino acids. CDR3 in amino acids: CASSVAGTGGVSRGYTF. The CDR3 nucleotides are TGTGCCAGCAGCGTAGCCGGGACAGGGGGCGTTTCACGGGGCTACACCTTC.

The chain links TRBV6-2 or TRBV6-3 to TRBJ1-5, with 10 bases aligning to TRBD1. V shed 6 bases and J 4 bases; nucleotides not matched to a gene: 15. The V gene's germline CDR1 is MNHEY and CDR2 SVGEGT. The CDR3 contains 18 residues. DNA for the CDR3: TGTGCCAGCAGCAAACCCGGGACAGGGGTAATTAGAAATCAGCCCCAGCATTTT. This gives the protein CASSKPGTGVIRNQPQHF.

V and J are TRBV28 and TRBJ1-1, with 7 bases lining up with TRBD1. J was trimmed by 1 base and V by 5 bases; bases with no gene match: 1. Germline-derived CDR1 and CDR2 are MDHEN and SYDVKM. The CDR3 has 13 amino acids. The CDR3 nucleotides read TGTGCCAGCAGTCACAGGGGGAACACTGAAGCTTTCTTT. Protein: CASSHRGNTEAFF.

Here the CDR3 DNA reads TGTGCCAGCAGTTTTCTCAGAGGCACAAGCAATCAGCCCCAGCATTTT. This gives the protein CASSFLRGTSNQPQHF. The chain employs TRBV28 and TRBJ1-5; D not resolved. V was cut by 3 bases and J by 1 base, with 13 bases left in between. CDR3 size: 16 residues. The germline gives CDR1 MDHEN, CDR2 SYDVKM.

J is TRBJ1-4 and V is TRBV7-2, with a possible D match to TRBD1 (5 bases). The CDR3 is made up of 15 amino acids. V was trimmed by 3 bases and J by 0 bases, leaving 8 bases between them. Germline V gene sequence: CDR1 SGHTA, CDR2 FQGNSA. The CDR3 bases are TGTGCCAGCAGCTTGGGGGGTACAACTAATGAAAAACTGTTTTTT. Translation gives CASSLGGTTNEKLFF. The entire variable domain, with the rest obtained from reference TRBV7-2 and TRBJ1-4, is as follows: GAGVSQSPSNKVTEKGKDVELRCDPISGHTALYWYRQSLGQGLEFLIYFQGNSAPDKSGLPSDRFSAERTGGSVSTLTIQRTQQEDSAVYLCASSLGGTTNEKLFFGSGTQLSVL.

The chain has TRBV25-1 and TRBJ1-2, with D maybe TRBD1 (5 bases). V was cut by 2 bases and J by 4 bases, with 8 bases left in between. This CDR3 is built from 13 residues. Germline V gene data show CDR1 as MGHDK and CDR2 as SYGVNS. DNA for the CDR3: TGTGCCAGCAGTGAACGGGGGGGCTATGGCTACACCTTC. Translation gives CASSERGGYGYTF.

This clone is large within its sample. The chain links TRBV27 to TRBJ2-7, with D unclear. Between the trimmed V and J ends, which lost 4 bases and 2 bases, there was a span of 9 bases. This CDR3 region has 13 residues. Per the germline V gene, CDR1 is MNHEY and CDR2 is SMNVEV (reference sequence). The CDR3 reads CASSSRFTYEQYF. CDR3 in DNA: TGTGCCAGCAGTTCGCGCTTCACCTACGAGCAGTACTTC.

The chain uses TRBV15 and TRBJ2-3; 8 bases align to TRBD1. Losses at the gene ends were 8 bases for V and 0 bases for J; bases not matched to a gene: 1. This CDR3 has 13 residues. In germline, CDR1 is LNHNV, CDR2 YYDKDF (reference sequence). This CDR3 is CATGDRSTDTQYF. The CDR3, as DNA: TGTGCCACCGGGGACAGGAGCACAGATACGCAGTATTTT. Drawing the rest from reference TRBV15 and TRBJ2-3, the complete variable domain is DAMVIQNPRYQVTQFGKPVTLSCSQTLNHNVMYWYQQKSSQAPKLLFHYYDKDFNNEADTPDNFQSRRPNTSFCFLDIRSPGLGDTAMYLCATGDRSTDTQYFGPGTRLTVL.

The chain recombines TRBV6-5 with TRBJ1-2; D may be TRBD1 (6 bases). The length of the CDR3 is 15 residues. The germline V gene encodes CDR1 MNHEY and CDR2 SVGAGI. V dropped 7 bases and J dropped 0 bases, with 15 bases sitting between them. Here the CDR3 DNA reads TGTGCCAGCAATTCAGGGGCATCTTCTAACTATGGCTACACCTTC. Protein product: CASNSGASSNYGYTF.

In this sample, this clone turned up once. The J gene is TRBJ2-1, the V gene TRBV7-2, with D perhaps TRBD2 (6 bases). The CDR3 sequence is 17 residues long. Germline values: CDR1 SGHTA, CDR2 FQGNSA. Trimming took 4 bases from V and 0 from J, leaving 16 bases between them. Written as DNA, the CDR3 is TGTGCCAGCAGCTCCCGGACCGGGACTGGCTCCTACAATGAGCAGTTCTTC. Amino acids: CASSSRTGTGSYNEQFF.

This clone was counted a single time. The V gene is TRBV19, the J gene TRBJ1-2; D is possibly TRBD1 (5 bases). V was pared by 4 bases and J by 4 bases, with 22 bases between. The CDR3 is 17 residues long. CDR1 is LNHDA, CDR2 SQIVND, per germline (reference sequence). CDR3 DNA sequence: TGTGCCAGTAGTACCCCATCGGGACTGGGGTACTTCTATGGCTACACCTTC. Translating it yields CASSTPSGLGYFYGYTF.